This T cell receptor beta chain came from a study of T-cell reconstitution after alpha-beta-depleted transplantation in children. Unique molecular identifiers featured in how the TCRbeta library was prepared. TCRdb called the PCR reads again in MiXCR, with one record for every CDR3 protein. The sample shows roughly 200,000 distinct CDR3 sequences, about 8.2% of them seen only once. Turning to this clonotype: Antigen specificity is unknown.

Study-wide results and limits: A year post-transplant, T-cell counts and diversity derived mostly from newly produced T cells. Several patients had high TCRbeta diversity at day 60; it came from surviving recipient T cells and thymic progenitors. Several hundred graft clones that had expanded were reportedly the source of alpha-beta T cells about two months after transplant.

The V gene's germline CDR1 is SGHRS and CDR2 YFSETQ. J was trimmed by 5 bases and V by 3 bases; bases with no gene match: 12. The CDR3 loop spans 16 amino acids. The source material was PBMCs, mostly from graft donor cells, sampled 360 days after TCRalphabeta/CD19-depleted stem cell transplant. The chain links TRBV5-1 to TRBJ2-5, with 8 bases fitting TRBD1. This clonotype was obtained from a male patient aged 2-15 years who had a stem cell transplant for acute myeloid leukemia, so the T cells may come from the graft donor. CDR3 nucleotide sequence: TGCGCCAGCAGCTCGTCAGGGGGCGCCGAATGGGAGACCCAGTACTTC. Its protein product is CASSSSGGAEWETQYF.